This TCR beta chain is from a study of T cells in Graves' hyperthyroidism and ophthalmopathy. Whole-study results and caveats: Most thyroid clonotypes with frequency above 0.001 were detected in blood. Separation of ophthalmopathy from stable hyperthyroidism was achieved by a 13 V-J model. The model anticipated ophthalmopathy a median around 6 months pre-onset.

Graves' hyperthyroidism qualified as stable when ophthalmopathy did not progress within 18 months. Trimming cost V 1 base and J 3 bases, with 10 bases left between them. The CDR3 spans 15 residues. Germline V lookup: CDR1 LGHDT, CDR2 YNNKEL (reference sequence). Amplification of TCR beta CDR3 regions was performed using RNA transcripts as template. A first-round RT-PCR of the TCR CDR3 used the HTBI primer set. TCRdb re-called the multiplex PCR reads with MiXCR, one entry per CDR3 protein. The top ten hold roughly 30% of the sample, which has about 680,000 distinct CDR3 sequences, over 35% seen once. Regarding this clonotype: Its target is not known.

This chain connects TRBV3-1 to TRBJ1-5; D is unresolved. Material: blood. This clonotype was obtained from a middle-aged woman with Graves' hyperthyroidism. CDR3 residues: CASSQVPSPNQPQHF. DNA of the CDR3: TGTGCCAGCAGCCAAGTCCCCAGTCCCAATCAGCCCCAGCATTTT. Supplemented by reference TRBV3-1 and TRBJ1-5, the full variable domain reads DTAVSQTPKYLVTQMGNDKSIKCEQNLGHDTMYWYKQDSKKFLKIMFSYNNKELIINETVPNRFSPKSPDKAHLNLHINSLELGDSAVYFCASSQVPSPNQPQHFGDGTRLSIL.